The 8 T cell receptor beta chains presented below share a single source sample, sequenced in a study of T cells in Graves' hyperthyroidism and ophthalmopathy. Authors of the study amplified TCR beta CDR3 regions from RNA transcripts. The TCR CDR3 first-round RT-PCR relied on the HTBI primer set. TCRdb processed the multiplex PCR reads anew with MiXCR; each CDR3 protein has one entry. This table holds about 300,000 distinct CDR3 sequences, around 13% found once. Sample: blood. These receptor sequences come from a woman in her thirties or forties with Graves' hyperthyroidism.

CDR3 sequence: CASSQDGTGNEKLFF. The CDR3 DNA reads as TGCGCCAGCAGCCAAGATGGGACAGGGAATGAAAAACTGTTTTTT. This chain uses TRBV4-1 with TRBJ1-4; the match to TRBD1 covers 9 bases. After removal of 0 bases from V and 5 bases from J, the junction contained 1 base not matched to a gene. Germline V gene lookup returns CDR1 MGHRA and CDR2 YSYEKL. The CDR3 length is 15 residues.

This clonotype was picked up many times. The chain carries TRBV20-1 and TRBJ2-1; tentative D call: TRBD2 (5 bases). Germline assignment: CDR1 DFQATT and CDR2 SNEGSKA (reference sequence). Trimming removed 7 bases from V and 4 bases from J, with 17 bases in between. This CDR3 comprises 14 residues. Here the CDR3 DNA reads TGCAGTGGAACACCAGCGGCGATTTACAATGAGCAGTTCTTC. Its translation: CSGTPAAIYNEQFF.

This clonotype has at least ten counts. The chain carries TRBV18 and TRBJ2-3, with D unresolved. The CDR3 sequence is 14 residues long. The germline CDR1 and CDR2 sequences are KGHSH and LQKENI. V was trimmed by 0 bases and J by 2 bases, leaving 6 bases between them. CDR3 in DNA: TGTGCCAGCTCACCACCGGTCACCACAGATACGCAGTATTTT. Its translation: CASSPPVTTDTQYF.

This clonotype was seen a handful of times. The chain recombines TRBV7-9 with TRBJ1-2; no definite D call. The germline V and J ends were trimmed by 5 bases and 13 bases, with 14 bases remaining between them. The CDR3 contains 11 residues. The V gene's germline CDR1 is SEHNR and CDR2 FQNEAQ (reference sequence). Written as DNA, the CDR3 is TGTGCCAGCAGCAACTCGGACGCCCCCACCTTC. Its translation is CASSNSDAPTF. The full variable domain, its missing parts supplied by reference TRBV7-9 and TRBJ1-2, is DTGVSQNPRHKITKRGQNVTFRCDPISEHNRLYWYRQTLGQGPEFLTYFQNEAQLEKSRLLSDRFSAERPKGSFSTLEIQRTEQGDSAMYLCASSNSDAPTFGSGTRLTVV.

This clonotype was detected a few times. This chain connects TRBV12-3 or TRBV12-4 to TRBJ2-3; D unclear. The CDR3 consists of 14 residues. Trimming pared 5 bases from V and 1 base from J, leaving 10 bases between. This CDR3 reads CASSDPKGTDTQYF. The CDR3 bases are TGTGCCAGCAGTGACCCTAAGGGCACAGATACGCAGTATTTT.

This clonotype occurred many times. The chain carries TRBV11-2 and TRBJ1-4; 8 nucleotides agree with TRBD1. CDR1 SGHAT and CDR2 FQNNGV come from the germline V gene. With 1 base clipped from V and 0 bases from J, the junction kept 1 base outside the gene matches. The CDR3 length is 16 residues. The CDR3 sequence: CASSLGGQATNEKLFF. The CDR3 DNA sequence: TGTGCCAGCAGCTTAGGGGGACAGGCAACTAATGAAAAACTGTTTTTT.

The CDR3 spells CASSLLSSDGTDTQYF. As DNA, the CDR3 is TGTGCCAGCAGTTTACTCTCGAGTGACGGCACAGATACGCAGTATTTT. The chain couples TRBV28 to TRBJ2-3; D gene uncertain. V was trimmed by 2 bases and J by 1 base, leaving 13 bases between them. Germline CDR1 MDHEN, CDR2 SYDVKM. This CDR3 is built from 16 residues. Looking up the rest from reference TRBV28 and TRBJ2-3 gives the full variable domain: DVKVTQSSRYLVKRTGEKVFLECVQDMDHENMFWYRQDPGLGLRLIYFSYDVKMKEKGDIPEGYSVSREKKERFSLILESASTNQTSMYLCASSLLSSDGTDTQYFGPGTRLTVL.

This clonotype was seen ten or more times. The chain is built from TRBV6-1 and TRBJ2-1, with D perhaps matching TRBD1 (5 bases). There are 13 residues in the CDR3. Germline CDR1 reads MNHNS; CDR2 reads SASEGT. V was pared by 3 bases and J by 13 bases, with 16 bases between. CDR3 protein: CASSDRERAGQFF. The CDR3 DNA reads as TGTGCCAGCAGTGACAGGGAAAGGGCTGGCCAGTTCTTC.